Presented here are 6 T cell receptor beta chains from one specimen sequenced in a study of spatial heterogeneity in lung cancer. Study conclusions and caveats: Tumor mutation counts were tracked by expanded intratumoral alpha and beta TCR counts.

No antigen is known for these receptors. TCRdb reanalysed the 5' RACE reads using MiXCR and keeps one entry per CDR3 protein. Altogether about 2,000 distinct CDR3 sequences are present, roughly 23% being singletons, with the ten largest covering about 23%. Time point noted: sample taken at primary tumor resection. The sequencing here drew on lung tumor tissue, taken at surgery. The receptors originated from a male donor with early-stage non-small cell lung cancer.

Worth noting for this clonotype: Since the library was made to target alpha chains, this beta chain is a stray read and its abundance is not meaningful. The chain is built from TRBV7-6 and TRBJ1-2; D is uncertain. The CDR3 is 16 amino acids. From germline, CDR1 is SGHVS and CDR2 FNYEAQ. Trimming removed 5 bases at V and 3 bases at J, with 19 bases between. The DNA of the CDR3 is TGTGCCAGCAGCCCCTCTGCATCGGCTAAATACTATGGCTACACCTTC. This codes for CASSPSASAKYYGYTF.

This clonotype is large within its sample. The library was designed around alpha chains, so this beta chain is a stray read whose abundance carries little weight. The chain uses TRBV20-1 and TRBJ1-5; D call uncertain. Trimming pared 1 base from V and 4 bases from J, leaving 11 bases between. Looked up from germline, CDR1 is DFQATT and CDR2 is SNEGSKA (reference sequence). This CDR3 has 14 amino acids. The chain's CDR3 is CSARVNQENQPQHF. CDR3 bases: TGCAGTGCTAGAGTTAATCAGGAAAATCAGCCCCAGCATTTT.

Many counts were recorded for this clonotype. Because this beta chain is a stray read in a library intended to capture alpha chains, its abundance should not be given much weight. The rearrangement uses TRBV5-6 and TRBJ2-1; a possible D gene is TRBD1 (6 bases). Germline CDR1 SGHDT, CDR2 YYEEEE. Trimming left V 4 bases short and J 0 bases short, with 11 bases between. The CDR3 is made up of 15 amino acids. The CDR3 DNA sequence: TGTGCCAGCAGCATGACAGGCAGCTCCTACAATGAGCAGTTCTTC. This encodes CASSMTGSSYNEQFF.

Concerning this clonotype itself: Found in a library prepared for alpha chains, this beta chain is an off-target read, and its abundance has little meaning. The V gene is TRBV6-2 or TRBV6-3, the J gene TRBJ2-7; D unclear. The CDR3 contains 14 residues. Trimming stripped 6 bases from V and 6 bases from J, with 18 bases between. Germline CDR1 is MNHEY and CDR2 is SVGEGT. DNA for the CDR3: TGTGCCAGCAGCCCGGCCAGAGAAAAGATCGAGCAGTACTTC. It specifies CASSPAREKIEQYF.

As concerns this clonotype: The library was prepared for alpha chains; this beta chain is a stray read, so its frequency means little. This chain links TRBV24-1 with TRBJ2-3, with no clear D. Germline V gene sequence: CDR1 KGHDR, CDR2 SFDVKD. V dropped 6 bases and J dropped 6 bases, with 9 bases sitting between them. The CDR3 has 12 residues. The CDR3: CATSRSLDTQYF. In nucleotides, the CDR3 is TGTGCCACCAGTCGTTCTTTGGATACGCAGTATTTT.

This clonotype has only a few counts. For a library built for alpha chains, this beta chain is a stray read; little rests on its size. The rearrangement links TRBV3-1 to TRBJ2-6, with unresolved D. This CDR3 has 15 residues. The V gene lost 0 bases and the J gene lost 0 bases, with 3 bases spanning the gap. CDR1 LGHDT and CDR2 YNNKEL come from the germline V gene (reference sequence). This CDR3 reads CASSQDLSGANVLTF. The CDR3 bases are TGTGCCAGCAGCCAAGATCTCTCTGGGGCCAACGTCCTGACTTTC.